Below, 10 T cell receptor beta chains from the same sample are listed, as sequenced in a study of cytomegalovirus exposure and HLA in healthy donors. Use of 60 Vbeta and 13 Jbeta primers characterized the PCR. Sequencing was performed with immunoSEQ multiplex PCR; in TCRdb, only in-frame clones are kept and a portion is missing. Here the sample spans 150,000 to 200,000 clones, nearly 80% being singletons. Sequenced: PBMCs. These receptors all stem from a woman aged 50 to 60 in good health and CMV-seropositive.

CDR3 amino acids: CASSLVSSQTIPYGYTF. The CDR3 region has the DNA TGTGCCAGCAGCTTAGTCTCAAGTCAAACTATACCCTATGGCTACACCTTC. This rearrangement joins TRBV7-6 to TRBJ1-2; D unresolved. The CDR3 runs 17 residues. Germline CDR1 is SGHVS and CDR2 is FNYEAQ. The germline V and J ends were trimmed by 1 base and 4 bases, with 19 bases remaining between them.

The rearrangement uses TRBV7-9 and TRBJ2-3; D uncertain. Germline CDR1 is SEHNR and CDR2 is FQNEAQ (reference sequence). V was clipped by 5 bases and J by 4 bases, with 10 bases between them. The CDR3 sequence is 13 residues long. This chain's CDR3 is CASSPLAADTQYF. The CDR3, as DNA: TGTGCCAGCAGCCCCCTGGCGGCAGATACGCAGTATTTT.

The chain carries TRBV5-6 and TRBJ2-2; perhaps TRBD2 as D (7 bases). In germline, CDR1 is SGHDT, CDR2 YYEEEE. The CDR3 extends over 15 amino acids. With 6 bases removed from V and 6 bases from J, the gap between germline ends came to 18 bases. DNA of the CDR3: TGTGCCAGCACGGCGTGGGGGGGGGCCCCCGGGGAGCTGTTTTTT. Amino acid sequence: CASTAWGGAPGELFF.

This chain uses TRBV5-8 with TRBJ1-5; no reliable D call. Looked up from germline, CDR1 is SGHTS and CDR2 is YDEGEE. The CDR3 extends over 12 amino acids. The V end was cut by 4 bases, the J end by 7 bases, with 9 bases between. The CDR3: CASSPRSQPQHF. CDR3 coding DNA: TGTGCCAGCAGCCCGCGGTCCCAGCCCCAGCATTTT.

The genes are TRBV4-1 and TRBJ2-3; TRBD1 might be the D (5 bases). Trimming took 2 bases from V and 4 from J, leaving 10 bases between them. The CDR3 totals 14 residues. Germline V gene lookup returns CDR1 MGHRA and CDR2 YSYEKL. CDR3 protein: CASSQYDRADTQYF. In nucleotides, the CDR3 is TGCGCCAGCAGCCAATATGACAGAGCAGATACGCAGTATTTT.

V and J are TRBV27 and TRBJ2-6; D is unresolved. The CDR3 extends over 14 amino acids. Germline V lookup: CDR1 MNHEY, CDR2 SMNVEV (reference sequence). The V end lost 4 bases, the J end lost 2 bases, and 6 bases lay between the germline ends. In DNA, the CDR3 is TGTGCCAGCAGTTCTGGGCCTGGGGCCAACGTCCTGACTTTC. It specifies CASSSGPGANVLTF.

The chain employs TRBV7-9 and TRBJ1-4; D is unclear. Germline assignment: CDR1 SEHNR and CDR2 FQNEAQ (reference sequence). Trimming cost V 5 bases and J 8 bases, with 15 bases left between them. CDR3 length: 14 residues. Here the CDR3 reads CASSTQRTEEKLFF. Written as DNA, the CDR3 is TGTGCCAGCAGCACCCAGCGGACTGAAGAAAAACTGTTTTTT.

This clone was picked up a small number of times. The chain combines TRBV7-9 with TRBJ2-1; the D gene is possibly TRBD2 (5 bases). Germline CDR1 reads SEHNR; CDR2 reads FQNEAQ (reference sequence). Trimming stripped 1 base from V and 7 bases from J, with 17 bases between. There are 16 residues in the CDR3. The CDR3 loop reads CASSLGGSASRNEQFF. The CDR3 DNA sequence: TGTGCCAGCAGCTTAGGAGGTAGCGCGAGTCGTAATGAGCAGTTCTTC.

This clone was recorded a few times. The chain links TRBV7-3 to TRBJ2-3; 8 bases line up with TRBD2. Germline V CDR1 and CDR2: SGHTA, FQGTGA. This CDR3 contains 16 residues. V dropped 1 base and J dropped 2; count of bases not matched to a gene: 5. CDR3 coding DNA: TGTGCCAGCAGCTTAAATCTGCGGGAGGTCACAGATACGCAGTATTTT. It translates to CASSLNLREVTDTQYF.

The V and J genes are TRBV15 and TRBJ1-5; D not certain. V dropped 0 bases and J dropped 5 bases, with 8 bases sitting between them. CDR1 is LNHNV and CDR2 is YYDKDF in the germline V gene (reference sequence). The CDR3 contains 14 residues. The CDR3 DNA is TGTGCCACCAGCAGAGACTCGTTGTATCAGCCCCAGCATTTT. Translation gives CATSRDSLYQPQHF. The full variable domain, rest sourced from reference TRBV15 and TRBJ1-5, is DAMVIQNPRYQVTQFGKPVTLSCSQTLNHNVMYWYQQKSSQAPKLLFHYYDKDFNNEADTPDNFQSRRPNTSFCFLDIRSPGLGDTAMYLCATSRDSLYQPQHFGDGTRLSIL.